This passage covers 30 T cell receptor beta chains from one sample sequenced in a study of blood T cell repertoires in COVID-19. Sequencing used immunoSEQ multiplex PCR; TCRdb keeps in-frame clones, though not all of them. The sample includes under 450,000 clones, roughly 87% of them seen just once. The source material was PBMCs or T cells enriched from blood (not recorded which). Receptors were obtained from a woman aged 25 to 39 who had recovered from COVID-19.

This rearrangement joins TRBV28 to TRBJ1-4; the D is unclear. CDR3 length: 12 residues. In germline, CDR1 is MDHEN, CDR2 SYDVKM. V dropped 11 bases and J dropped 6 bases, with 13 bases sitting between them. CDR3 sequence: CASQIRDEKLFF. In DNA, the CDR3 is TGTGCCTCACAAATCCGGGATGAAAAACTGTTTTTT. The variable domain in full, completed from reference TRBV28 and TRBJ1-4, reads DVKVTQSSRYLVKRTGEKVFLECVQDMDHENMFWYRQDPGLGLRLIYFSYDVKMKEKGDIPEGYSVSREKKERFSLILESASTNQTSMYLCASQIRDEKLFFGSGTQLSVL.

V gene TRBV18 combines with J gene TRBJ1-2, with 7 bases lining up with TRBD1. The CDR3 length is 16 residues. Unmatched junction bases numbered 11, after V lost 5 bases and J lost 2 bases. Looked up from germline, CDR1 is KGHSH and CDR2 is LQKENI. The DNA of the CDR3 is TGTGCCAGCTCAGATAACAGGGGTCCAAGAAACTATGGCTACACCTTC. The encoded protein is CASSDNRGPRNYGYTF.

CDR3 in amino acids: CASSSGLTPVIYNEQFF. The DNA of the CDR3 is TGCGCCAGCAGCTCAGGACTTACCCCAGTTATCTACAATGAGCAGTTCTTC. This chain links TRBV5-1 with TRBJ2-1, with D maybe TRBD2 (5 bases). Trimming shortened V by 3 bases and J by 3 bases, and 19 bases separated the two germline ends. The germline gives CDR1 SGHRS, CDR2 YFSETQ. CDR3 size: 17 residues.

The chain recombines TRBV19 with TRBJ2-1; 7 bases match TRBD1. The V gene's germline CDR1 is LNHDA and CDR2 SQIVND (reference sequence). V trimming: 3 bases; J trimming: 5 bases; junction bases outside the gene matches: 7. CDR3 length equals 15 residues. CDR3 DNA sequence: TGTGCCAGTAGTATCTCCAGCGACAGGGACAATGAGCAGTTCTTC. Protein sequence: CASSISSDRDNEQFF.

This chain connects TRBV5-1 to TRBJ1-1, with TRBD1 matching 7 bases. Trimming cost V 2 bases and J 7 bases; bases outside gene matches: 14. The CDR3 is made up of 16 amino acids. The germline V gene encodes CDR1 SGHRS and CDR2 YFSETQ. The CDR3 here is CASSFLPGQSVNEAFF. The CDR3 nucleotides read TGCGCCAGCAGCTTTCTCCCGGGACAGAGCGTTAATGAAGCTTTCTTT.

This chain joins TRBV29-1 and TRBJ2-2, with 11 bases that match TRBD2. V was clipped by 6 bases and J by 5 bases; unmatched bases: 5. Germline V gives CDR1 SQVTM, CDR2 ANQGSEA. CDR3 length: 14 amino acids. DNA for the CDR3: TGCAGCGTCGCCGGGACTAGCGGAACCGGGGAGCTGTTTTTT. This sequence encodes CSVAGTSGTGELFF.

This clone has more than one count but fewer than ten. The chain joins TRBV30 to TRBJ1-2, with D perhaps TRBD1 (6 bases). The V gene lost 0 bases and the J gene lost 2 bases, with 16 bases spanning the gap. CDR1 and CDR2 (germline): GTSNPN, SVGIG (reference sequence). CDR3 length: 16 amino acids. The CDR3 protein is CAWSVFLGGGNYGYTF. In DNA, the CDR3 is TGTGCCTGGAGTGTATTTTTAGGGGGTGGAAACTATGGCTACACCTTC.

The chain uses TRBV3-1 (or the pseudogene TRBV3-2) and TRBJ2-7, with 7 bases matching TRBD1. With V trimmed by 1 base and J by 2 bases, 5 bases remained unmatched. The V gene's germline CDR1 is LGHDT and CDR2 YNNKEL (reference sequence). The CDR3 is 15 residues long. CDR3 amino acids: CASSQAGTAPYEQYF. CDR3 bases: TGTGCCAGCAGCCAAGCCGGGACAGCCCCCTACGAGCAGTACTTC.

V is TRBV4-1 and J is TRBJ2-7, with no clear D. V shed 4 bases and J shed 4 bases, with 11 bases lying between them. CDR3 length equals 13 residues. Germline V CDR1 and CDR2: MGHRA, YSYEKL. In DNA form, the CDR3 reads TGCGCCAGCAGCCCGCGACTGGCTTACGAGCAGTACTTC. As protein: CASSPRLAYEQYF.

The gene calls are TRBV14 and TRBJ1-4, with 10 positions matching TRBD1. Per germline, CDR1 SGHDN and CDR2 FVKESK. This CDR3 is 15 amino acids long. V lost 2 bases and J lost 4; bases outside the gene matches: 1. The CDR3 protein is CASSQRTGGNEKLFF. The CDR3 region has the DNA TGTGCCAGCAGCCAACGGACAGGGGGTAATGAAAAACTGTTTTTT.

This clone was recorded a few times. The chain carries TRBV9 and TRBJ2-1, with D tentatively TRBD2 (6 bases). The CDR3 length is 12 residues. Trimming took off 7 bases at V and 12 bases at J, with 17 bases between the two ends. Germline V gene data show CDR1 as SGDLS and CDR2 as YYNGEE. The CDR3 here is CASSPRRGGQFF. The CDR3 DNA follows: TGTGCCAGCTCCCCCCGTAGGGGAGGGCAGTTCTTC.

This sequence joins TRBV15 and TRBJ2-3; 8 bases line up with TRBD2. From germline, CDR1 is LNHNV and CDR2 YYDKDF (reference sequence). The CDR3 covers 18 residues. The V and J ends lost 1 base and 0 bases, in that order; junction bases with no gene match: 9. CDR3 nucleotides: TGTGCCACCAGCAGAGTCGCGCGGGGGGCCTCTAGCACAGATACGCAGTATTTT. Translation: CATSRVARGASSTDTQYF.

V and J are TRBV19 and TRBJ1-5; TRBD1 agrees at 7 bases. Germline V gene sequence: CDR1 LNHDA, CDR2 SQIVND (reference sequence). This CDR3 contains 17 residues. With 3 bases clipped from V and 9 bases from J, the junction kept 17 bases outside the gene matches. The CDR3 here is CASSMRGQGPSKGPQHF. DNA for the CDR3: TGTGCCAGTAGTATGAGGGGGCAGGGACCCTCCAAGGGGCCCCAGCATTTT. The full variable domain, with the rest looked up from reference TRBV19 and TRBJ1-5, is DGGITQSPKYLFRKEGQNVTLSCEQNLNHDAMYWYRQDPGQGLRLIYYSQIVNDFQKGDIAEGYSVSREKKESFPLTVTSAQKNPTAFYLCASSMRGQGPSKGPQHFGDGTRLSIL.

The CDR3 protein is CAWRRQVADTIYF. As DNA, the CDR3 is TGTGCCTGGAGGCGACAGGTGGCGGACACCATATATTTT. The chain recombines TRBV30 with TRBJ1-3; tentatively, D is TRBD1 (6 bases). CDR3 size: 13 residues. V lost 3 bases, J lost 8 bases, and 14 bases lay in between. Germline assignment: CDR1 GTSNPN and CDR2 SVGIG (reference sequence).

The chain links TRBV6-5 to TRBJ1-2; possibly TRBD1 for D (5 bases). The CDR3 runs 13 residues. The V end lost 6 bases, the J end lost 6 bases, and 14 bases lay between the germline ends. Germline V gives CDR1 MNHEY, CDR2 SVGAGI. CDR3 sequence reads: CASSPGKFNGYTF. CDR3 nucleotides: TGTGCCAGCAGCCCAGGGAAGTTCAATGGCTACACCTTC.

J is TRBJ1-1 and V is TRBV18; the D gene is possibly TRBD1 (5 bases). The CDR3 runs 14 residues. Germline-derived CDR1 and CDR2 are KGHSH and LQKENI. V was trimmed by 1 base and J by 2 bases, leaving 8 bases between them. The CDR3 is CASSPRGTNTEAFF. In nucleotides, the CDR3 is TGTGCCAGCTCACCACGGGGCACTAACACTGAAGCTTTCTTT.

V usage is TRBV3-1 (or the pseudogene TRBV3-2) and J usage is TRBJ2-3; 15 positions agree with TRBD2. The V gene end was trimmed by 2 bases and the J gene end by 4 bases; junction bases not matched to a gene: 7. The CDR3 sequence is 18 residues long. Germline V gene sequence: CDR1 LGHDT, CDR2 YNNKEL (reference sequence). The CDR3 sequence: CASSQRGTSGRPADTQYF. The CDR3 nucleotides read TGTGCCAGCAGCCAACGGGGGACTAGCGGGAGGCCGGCAGATACGCAGTATTTT.

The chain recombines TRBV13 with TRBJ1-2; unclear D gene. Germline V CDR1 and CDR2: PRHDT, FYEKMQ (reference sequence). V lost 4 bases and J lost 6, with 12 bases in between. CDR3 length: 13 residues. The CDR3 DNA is TGTGCCAGCAGCTCCGGGCTGAGGGATGGCTACACCTTC. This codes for CASSSGLRDGYTF.

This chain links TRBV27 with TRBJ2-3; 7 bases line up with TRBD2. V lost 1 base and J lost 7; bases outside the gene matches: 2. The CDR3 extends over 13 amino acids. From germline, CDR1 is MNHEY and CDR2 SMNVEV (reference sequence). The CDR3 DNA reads TGTGCCAGCAGTTTATTTAGCGGGCATACGCAGTATTTT. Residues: CASSLFSGHTQYF.

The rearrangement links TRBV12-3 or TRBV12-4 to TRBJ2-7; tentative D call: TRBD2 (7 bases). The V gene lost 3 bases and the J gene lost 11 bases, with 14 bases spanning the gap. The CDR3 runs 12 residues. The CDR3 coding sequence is TGTGCCAGCAGTTTGGGTTGGGGGGGCGAGTACTTC. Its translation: CASSLGWGGEYF.

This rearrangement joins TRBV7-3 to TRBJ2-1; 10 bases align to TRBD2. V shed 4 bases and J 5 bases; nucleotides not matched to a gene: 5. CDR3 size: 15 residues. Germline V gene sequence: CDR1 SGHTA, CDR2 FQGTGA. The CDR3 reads CASSSTSGLDNEQFF. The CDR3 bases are TGTGCCAGCAGCTCGACTAGCGGGCTCGACAATGAGCAGTTCTTC. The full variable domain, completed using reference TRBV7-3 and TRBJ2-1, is GAGVSQTPSNKVTEKGKYVELRCDPISGHTALYWYRQSLGQGPEFLIYFQGTGAADDSGLPNDRFFAVRPEGSVSTLKIQRTERGDSAVYLCASSSTSGLDNEQFFGPGTRLTVL.

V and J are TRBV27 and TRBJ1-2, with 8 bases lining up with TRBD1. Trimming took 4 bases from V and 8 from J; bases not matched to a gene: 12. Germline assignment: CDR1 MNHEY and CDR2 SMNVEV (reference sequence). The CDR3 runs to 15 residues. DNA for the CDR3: TGTGCCAGCAGTTCCCAACCCGGGACAGGTGTGGGCTACACCTTC. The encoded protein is CASSSQPGTGVGYTF.

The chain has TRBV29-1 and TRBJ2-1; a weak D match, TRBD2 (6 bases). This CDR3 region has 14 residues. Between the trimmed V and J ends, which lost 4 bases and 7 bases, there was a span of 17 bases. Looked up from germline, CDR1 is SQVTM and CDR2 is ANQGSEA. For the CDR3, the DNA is TGCAGCGTTGTAGATAGCGGCACGGGGAATGAGCAGTTCTTC. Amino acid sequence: CSVVDSGTGNEQFF.

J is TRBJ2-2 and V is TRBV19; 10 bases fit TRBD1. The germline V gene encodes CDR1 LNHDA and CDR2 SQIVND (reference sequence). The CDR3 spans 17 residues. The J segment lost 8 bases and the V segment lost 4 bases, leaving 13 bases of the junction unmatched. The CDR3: CASSKRMPGQGYGELFF. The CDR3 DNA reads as TGTGCCAGTAGTAAAAGGATGCCGGGACAGGGGTATGGGGAGCTGTTTTTT.

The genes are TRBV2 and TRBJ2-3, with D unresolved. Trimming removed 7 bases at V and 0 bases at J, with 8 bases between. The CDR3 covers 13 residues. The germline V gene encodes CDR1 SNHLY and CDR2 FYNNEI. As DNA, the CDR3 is TGTGCCAGCACGGCGGAAAGCACAGATACGCAGTATTTT. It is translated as CASTAESTDTQYF.

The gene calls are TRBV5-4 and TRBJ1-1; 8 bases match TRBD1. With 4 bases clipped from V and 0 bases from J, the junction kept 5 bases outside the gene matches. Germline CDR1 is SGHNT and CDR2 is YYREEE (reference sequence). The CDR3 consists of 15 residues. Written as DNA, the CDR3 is TGTGCCAGCAGCCCCCGGACAGGGATGAACACTGAAGCTTTCTTT. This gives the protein CASSPRTGMNTEAFF.

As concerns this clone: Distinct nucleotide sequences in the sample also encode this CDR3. This CDR3 is CASSPPAGGFQETQYF. For the CDR3, the DNA is TGTGCCAGCTCACCACCGGCGGGGGGTTTCCAAGAGACCCAGTACTTC. The chain recombines TRBV18 with TRBJ2-5; TRBD2 aligns across 8 bases. J lost 1 base, V lost 0 bases, and 4 bases had no gene match. CDR1 is KGHSH and CDR2 is LQKENI in the germline V gene. The length of the CDR3 is 16 residues.

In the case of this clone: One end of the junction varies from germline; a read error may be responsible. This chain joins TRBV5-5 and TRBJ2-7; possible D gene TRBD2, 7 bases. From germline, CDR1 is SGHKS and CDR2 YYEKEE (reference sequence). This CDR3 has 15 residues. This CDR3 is CARSLGGQGLREQYF. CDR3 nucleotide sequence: TGTGCCCGCAGCTTGGGGGGGCAGGGACTACGGGAGCAGTACTTC.

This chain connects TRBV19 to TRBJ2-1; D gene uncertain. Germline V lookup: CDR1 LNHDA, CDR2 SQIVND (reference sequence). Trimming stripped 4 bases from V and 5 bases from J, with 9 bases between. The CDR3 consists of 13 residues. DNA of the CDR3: TGTGCCAGTAGTAGTTCAGAAGACAATGAGCAGTTCTTC. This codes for CASSSSEDNEQFF. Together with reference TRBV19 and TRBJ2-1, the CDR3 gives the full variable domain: DGGITQSPKYLFRKEGQNVTLSCEQNLNHDAMYWYRQDPGQGLRLIYYSQIVNDFQKGDIAEGYSVSREKKESFPLTVTSAQKNPTAFYLCASSSSEDNEQFFGPGTRLTVL.

The DNA for the CDR3 is TGTGCCAGTGGAACTAACTGGGGCGGTGAAAAACTGTTTTTT. Its translation: CASGTNWGGEKLFF. The chain carries TRBV19 and TRBJ1-4; D might be TRBD1 (5 bases). Trimming left V 8 bases short and J 7 bases short, with 17 bases between. This CDR3 contains 14 residues. Germline CDR1 reads LNHDA; CDR2 reads SQIVND (reference sequence).